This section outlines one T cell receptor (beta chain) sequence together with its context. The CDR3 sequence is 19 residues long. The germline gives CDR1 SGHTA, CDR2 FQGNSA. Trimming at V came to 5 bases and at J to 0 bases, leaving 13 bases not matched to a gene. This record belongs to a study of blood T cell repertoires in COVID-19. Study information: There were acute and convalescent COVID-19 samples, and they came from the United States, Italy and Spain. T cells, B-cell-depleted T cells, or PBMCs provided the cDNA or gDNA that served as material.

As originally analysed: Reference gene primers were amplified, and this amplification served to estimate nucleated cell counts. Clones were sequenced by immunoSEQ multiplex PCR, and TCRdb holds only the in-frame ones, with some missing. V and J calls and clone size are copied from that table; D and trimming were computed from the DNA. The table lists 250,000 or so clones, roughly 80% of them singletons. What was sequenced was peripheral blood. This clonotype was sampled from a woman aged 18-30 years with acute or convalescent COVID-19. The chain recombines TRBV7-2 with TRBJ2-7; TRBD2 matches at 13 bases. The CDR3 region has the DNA TGTGCCAGCAGCCCATCCAACCCGGGACTAGCGGGAAACTCCTACGAGCAGTACTTC. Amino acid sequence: CASSPSNPGLAGNSYEQYF.